This TCR beta chain was profiled in a study of human T cells and chemical hapten exposure. Study summary: Among samples, TCR yields varied mainly because of small differences in pooled library volume.

Study-level results: Large CDR3 similarity clusters arose significantly more often from expanded TCRs than from controls. There was a positive correlation between PT1 expanded TCR counts and patch test score.

There are 12 residues in the CDR3. V lost 5 bases, J lost 4 bases, and 4 bases stayed unmatched. Germline CDR1 is SQVTM and CDR2 is ANQGSEA. One entry per CDR3 protein results from TCRdb running MiXCR on the RACE reads. The table lists under 200,000 distinct CDR3 sequences, more than 25% of them singletons, with approximately 3% in the top ten. The time point is: pre-sensitization, week 0. Regarding treatment: therapeutic diphenylcyclopropenone sensitization with weekly scalp DPC. The drawing of blood occurred before each patch test was applied. To note about this clonotype: Antigen: not known.

The TCR originated in a woman aged 25 to 39 with alopecia areata. Some clones in this sample may be carry-over from other donors' samples. The material was whole blood, obtained in connection with sensitization to the hapten diphenylcyclopropenone (DPC). V is TRBV29-1 and J is TRBJ1-2, with TRBD1 identical over 7 bases. Written as DNA, the CDR3 is TGCAGCGTTTCGACAGGGACCTATGGCTACACCTTC. This codes for CSVSTGTYGYTF.